This T cell receptor beta chain is drawn from a study of T cell responses to AZD1222 COVID-19 vaccine. Study-level points and caveats: Across spike, vaccine-associated CD4 TCRs were found, dominant at 160-218 and 743-854. Donors, mostly white British, included more females; clonal diversity was possibly underestimated.

Of note for this clone: Its antigen is unidentified.

The assay was immunoSEQ multiplex PCR, and TCRdb's table has in-frame clones only and misses some. Of 150,000 to 200,000 clones in the sample, roughly 91% are singletons; the top ten hold more than 25%. The ends were cut back, 3 bases at V and 1 base at J, with 1 base in the middle. CDR3 size: 12 residues. Germline V lookup: CDR1 MDHEN, CDR2 SYDVKM. The sequencing here drew on peripheral blood, taken 28 days after the second AZD1222 dose. The V gene is TRBV28, the J gene TRBJ1-3; D is ambiguous. This receptor was obtained from an adult who received the AZD1222 COVID-19 vaccine. CDR3 in DNA: TGTGCCAGCAGTTTGTCTGGAAACACCATATATTTT. Translating gives CASSLSGNTIYF.